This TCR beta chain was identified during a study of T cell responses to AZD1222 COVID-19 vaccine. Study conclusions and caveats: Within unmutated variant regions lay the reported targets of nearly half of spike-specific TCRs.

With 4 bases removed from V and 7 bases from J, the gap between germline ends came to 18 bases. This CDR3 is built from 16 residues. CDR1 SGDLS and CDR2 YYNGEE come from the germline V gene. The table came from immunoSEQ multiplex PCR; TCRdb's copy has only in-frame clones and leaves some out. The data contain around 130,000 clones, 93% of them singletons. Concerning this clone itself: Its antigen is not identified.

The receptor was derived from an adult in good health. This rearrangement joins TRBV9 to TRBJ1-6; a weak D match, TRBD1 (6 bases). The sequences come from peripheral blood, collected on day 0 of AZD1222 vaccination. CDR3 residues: CASSRRRGGQNSPLHF. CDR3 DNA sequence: TGTGCCAGCAGCCGCCGACGGGGGGGGCAAAATTCACCCCTCCACTTT.